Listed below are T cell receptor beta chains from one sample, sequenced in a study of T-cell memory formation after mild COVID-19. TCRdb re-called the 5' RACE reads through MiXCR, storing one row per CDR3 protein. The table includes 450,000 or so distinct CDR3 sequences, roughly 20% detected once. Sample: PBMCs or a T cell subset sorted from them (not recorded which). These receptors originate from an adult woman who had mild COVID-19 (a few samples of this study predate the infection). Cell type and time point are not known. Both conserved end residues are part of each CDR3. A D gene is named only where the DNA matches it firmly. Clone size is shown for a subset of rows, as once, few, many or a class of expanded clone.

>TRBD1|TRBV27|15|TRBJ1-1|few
CASSYGTGNHLEAFF
TGTGCCAGCAGCTATGGGACAGGAAATCACCTGGAAGCTTTCTTT
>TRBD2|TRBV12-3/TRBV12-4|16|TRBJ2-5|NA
CASSLLAGGPQETQYF
TGTGCCAGCAGTCTACTAGCGGGGGGGCCACAAGAGACCCAGTACTTC
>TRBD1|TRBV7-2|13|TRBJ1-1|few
CASSRRTGAEAFF
TGTGCCAGCAGCCGACGGACAGGGGCAGAAGCTTTCTTT
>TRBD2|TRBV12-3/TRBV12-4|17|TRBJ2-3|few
CASAGQAGGPPTDTQYF
TGTGCCAGCGCGGGTCAAGCGGGGGGGCCCCCCACAGATACGCAGTATTTT
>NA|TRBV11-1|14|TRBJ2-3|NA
CASSLDRVGDTQYF
TGTGCCAGCAGCTTAGACAGGGTCGGGGATACGCAGTATTTT
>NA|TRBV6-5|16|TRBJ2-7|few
CASSYSGGAFSYEQYF
TGTGCCAGCAGTTACTCAGGGGGGGCGTTCTCCTACGAGCAGTACTTC
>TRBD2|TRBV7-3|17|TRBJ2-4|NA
CASSLAPGGGAQNIQYF
TGTGCCAGCAGCTTAGCGCCCGGCGGGGGGGCCCAAAACATTCAGTACTTC
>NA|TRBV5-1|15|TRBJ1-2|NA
CASTIGGAVPYGYTF
TGCGCCAGCACTATTGGGGGGGCAGTCCCATATGGCTACACCTTC
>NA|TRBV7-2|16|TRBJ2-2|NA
CASSRSGTGNTGELFF
TGTGCCAGCAGCAGATCCGGAACAGGGAACACCGGGGAGCTGTTTTTT
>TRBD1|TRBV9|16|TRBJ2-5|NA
CASSASRTGGKQTQYF
TGTGCCAGCAGCGCCTCAAGGACAGGGGGCAAACAGACCCAGTACTTC
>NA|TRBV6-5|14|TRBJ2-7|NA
CASTPDGVVYEQYF
TGTGCCAGCACACCGGACGGGGTCGTCTACGAGCAGTACTTC
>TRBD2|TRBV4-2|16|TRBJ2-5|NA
CASRKAGDAPQETQYF
TGTGCCAGCAGAAAAGCGGGGGATGCCCCCCAAGAGACCCAGTACTTC
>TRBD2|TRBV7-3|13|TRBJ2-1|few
CASTAGGYNEQFF
TGTGCCAGCACGGCGGGAGGGTACAATGAGCAGTTCTTC
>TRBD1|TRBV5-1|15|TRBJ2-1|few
CASSQSGQGMNEQFF
TGCGCCAGCAGCCAATCGGGACAGGGGATGAATGAGCAGTTCTTC
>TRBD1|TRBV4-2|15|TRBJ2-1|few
CASSLGQGAYDEQFF
TGTGCCAGCAGCTTGGGACAGGGGGCATACGATGAGCAGTTCTTC